The next 8 T cell receptor beta chains were all read from a single sample in a study of cytomegalovirus exposure and HLA in healthy donors. The PCR was carried out with 60 Vbeta primers and 13 Jbeta primers. The data were produced by immunoSEQ multiplex PCR, yet TCRdb's version contains in-frame clones alone and is incomplete. Of 200,000 to 250,000 clones detected, just over 75% appear once; the ten largest clones hold 0.63%. Sequencing was carried out using PBMCs. Source of these receptors: a man between 18 and 29 years old in good health and CMV-seronegative.

The V gene is TRBV10-1, the J gene TRBJ2-7; 9 positions match TRBD1. Germline CDR1 reads WNHNN; CDR2 reads SYGVQD (reference sequence). The CDR3 loop spans 17 amino acids. Trimming removed 0 bases from V and 2 bases from J; junction bases left unmatched: 8. For the CDR3, the DNA is TGCGCCAGCAGTGAGTCCCGTGGGGACAGGGATACCTACGAGCAGTACTTC. Protein product: CASSESRGDRDTYEQYF.

The chain has TRBV27 and TRBJ2-7, with 7 bases aligning to TRBD1. The CDR3 length is 13 residues. V was pared by 5 bases and J by 2 bases, with 3 bases of the junction left unmatched. Germline V gene sequence: CDR1 MNHEY, CDR2 SMNVEV (reference sequence). CDR3 sequence: CASSRDSAYEQYF. The CDR3 region has the DNA TGTGCCAGCAGTCGGGACAGCGCCTACGAGCAGTACTTC.

The CDR3 loop reads CASSVTDKNEKLFF. The CDR3 DNA sequence: TGTGCCAGCAGCGTGACAGATAAGAATGAAAAACTGTTTTTT. The chain is built from TRBV9 and TRBJ1-4, with D possibly being TRBD1 (5 bases). Germline CDR1 and CDR2: SGDLS and YYNGEE. With 2 bases removed from V and 5 bases from J, the gap between germline ends came to 10 bases. The CDR3 is made up of 14 amino acids.

The CDR3 DNA is TGTGCCAGCAGTTACGCGGGCCTTTACAATGAGCAGTTCTTC. It is translated as CASSYAGLYNEQFF. J is TRBJ2-1 and V is TRBV6-5, with D tentatively TRBD2 (5 bases). This CDR3 is built from 14 residues. Germline lookup yields CDR1 MNHEY and CDR2 SVGAGI. Trimming cost V 2 bases and J 4 bases, with 9 bases left between them.

A single count supports this clone. V and J are TRBV7-9 and TRBJ1-5; 7 bases match TRBD1. Unmatched junction bases numbered 7, after V lost 1 base and J lost 7 bases. From germline, CDR1 is SEHNR and CDR2 FQNEAQ (reference sequence). CDR3 length equals 15 residues. The CDR3 DNA reads TGTGCCAGCAGCTTAGGGGCAGGGGGTGGCCAGCCCCAGCATTTT. It encodes CASSLGAGGGQPQHF.

This clone was seen just once. CDR3 nucleotide sequence: TGTGCCAGCAGTTCACAGGGGTTCACTGAAGCTTTCTTT. This sequence encodes CASSSQGFTEAFF. The chain links TRBV6-5 to TRBJ1-1, with 7 bases fitting TRBD1. Germline-derived CDR1 and CDR2 are MNHEY and SVGAGI. V lost 4 bases to trimming and J lost 4 bases; unmatched junction nucleotides: 3. The CDR3 sequence is 13 residues long.

A remark on this clone: This same CDR3 is encoded by further DNA sequences in the sample. The chain is built from TRBV15 and TRBJ1-5; 11 bases are shared with TRBD1. Germline loops: CDR1 LNHNV, CDR2 YYDKDF (reference sequence). The V gene end was trimmed by 6 bases and the J gene end by 4 bases; junction bases not matched to a gene: 2. The CDR3 runs 14 residues. The CDR3 DNA is TGTGCCACCAGTCGGGACAGGGGGAATCAGCCCCAGCATTTT. This translates into CATSRDRGNQPQHF.

The chain recombines TRBV7-2 with TRBJ2-7; TRBD1 is a possible D gene (6 bases). Looked up from germline, CDR1 is SGHTA and CDR2 is FQGNSA. V shed 4 bases and J shed 6 bases, with 19 bases lying between them. The CDR3 extends over 15 amino acids. The CDR3 nucleotides are TGTGCCAGCAGCTCCTACGAACAAACAGGGAGCGAGCAGTACTTC. Translated, it gives CASSSYEQTGSEQYF.